This T cell receptor (beta chain) was obtained from a study of vaccination and CD4 T cells after COVID-19. Study at large: Blood was drawn a median roughly 68 days post second dose, range 14 to 241.

Study outcomes and limitations: Relatively few convalescent patients and no early post-infection timepoints were analyzed.

Treatment meaning: approximately nine-day PBMC culture with coronavirus spike peptide pools or control peptides (ViraFEST assay). The unexposed donor provided CD4+ T cells, which were taken before the COVID-19 pandemic (2011-2018). CDR1 and CDR2 (germline): SGHTA, FQGTGA. The ends were cut back, 2 bases at V and 1 base at J, with 8 bases in the middle. CDR3 length: 14 residues. An Oncomine TCR Beta short-read assay was used to sequence the DNA from cultured CD4+ T cells. In TCRdb, the PCR reads were re-called with MiXCR into one record per CDR3 protein. Altogether fewer than 4,500 distinct CDR3 sequences are present, less than 25% being singletons, with the ten largest covering under 30%. Notes on this clonotype: No antigen is known for it.

The source is a human donor in good health. The chain uses TRBV7-3 and TRBJ1-1; D gene ambiguous. Sequences were obtained from CD4+ T cells from blood, cultured in vitro. CDR3 protein: CASSLGRWNTEAFF. The CDR3 coding sequence is TGTGCCAGCAGCTTAGGGAGATGGAACACTGAAGCTTTCTTT. Looking up the rest from reference TRBV7-3 and TRBJ1-1 gives the full variable domain: GAGVSQTPSNKVTEKGKYVELRCDPISGHTALYWYRQSLGQGPEFLIYFQGTGAADDSGLPNDRFFAVRPEGSVSTLKIQRTERGDSAVYLCASSLGRWNTEAFFGQGTRLTVV.